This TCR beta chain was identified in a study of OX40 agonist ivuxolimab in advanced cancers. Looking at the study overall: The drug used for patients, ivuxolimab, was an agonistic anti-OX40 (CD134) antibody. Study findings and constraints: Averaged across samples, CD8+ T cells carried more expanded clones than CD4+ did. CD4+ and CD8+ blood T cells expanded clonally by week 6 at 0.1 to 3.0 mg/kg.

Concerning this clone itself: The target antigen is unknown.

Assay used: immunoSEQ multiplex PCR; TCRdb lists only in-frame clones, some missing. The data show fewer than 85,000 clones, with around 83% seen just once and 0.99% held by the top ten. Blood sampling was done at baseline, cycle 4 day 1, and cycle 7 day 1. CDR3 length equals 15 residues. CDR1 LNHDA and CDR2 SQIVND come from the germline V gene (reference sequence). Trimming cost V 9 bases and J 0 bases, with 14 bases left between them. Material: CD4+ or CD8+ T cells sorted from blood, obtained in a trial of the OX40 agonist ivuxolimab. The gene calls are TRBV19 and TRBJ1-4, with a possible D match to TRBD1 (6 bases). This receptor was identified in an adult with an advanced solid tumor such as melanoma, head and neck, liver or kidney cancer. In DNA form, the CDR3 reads TGTGCCAGCTCCCTGGGGGGCACAACTAATGAAAAACTGTTTTTT. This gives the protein CASSLGGTTNEKLFF. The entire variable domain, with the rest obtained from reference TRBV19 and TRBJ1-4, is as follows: DGGITQSPKYLFRKEGQNVTLSCEQNLNHDAMYWYRQDPGQGLRLIYYSQIVNDFQKGDIAEGYSVSREKKESFPLTVTSAQKNPTAFYLCASSLGGTTNEKLFFGSGTQLSVL.